These T cell receptor beta chains were read from a single sample in a study of blood T cell repertoires in COVID-19. The assay was immunoSEQ multiplex PCR, and TCRdb's table has in-frame clones only and misses some. The sample has about 150,000 clones; 88% are singletons. The specimen was peripheral blood. The receptors were gathered from a man aged 50-59 years who had recovered from COVID-19. Each CDR3 is given without its conserved first and last residue.

J: TRBJ2-3; V: TRBV15; CDR3: ATSRDRRGTDTQY
J: TRBJ1-6; V: TRBV6-1; CDR3: ASSEAPKYSPLH
J: TRBJ2-1; V: TRBV7-3; CDR3: ASSPGTGSNNEQF
J: TRBJ1-1; V: TRBV9; CDR3: ASTRSGTGDTEAF
J: TRBJ2-2; V: TRBV3-1/TRBV3-2; CDR3: ASSQGGGLPGELF
J: TRBJ2-7; V: TRBV12-3/TRBV12-4; CDR3: ASSPLSSYEQY
J: TRBJ1-4; V: TRBV3-1/TRBV3-2; CDR3: ASSQEVGVQGKKLF
J: TRBJ2-3; V: TRBV28; CDR3: ASSLFHTDTQY
J: TRBJ1-6; V: TRBV2; CDR3: ASSEEGYSPLH
J: TRBJ2-5; V: TRBV6-5; CDR3: ASSLLAGASETQY
J: TRBJ1-2; V: TRBV6-5; CDR3: ASRGQPPYGYT
J: TRBJ1-1; V: TRBV6-1; CDR3: ASSEAGAWGIGEAF
J: TRBJ2-1; V: TRBV24-1; CDR3: ATSDAGGPKSEQF
J: TRBJ2-7; V: TRBV20-1; CDR3: SASFSGFSYEQY
J: TRBJ2-3; V: TRBV6-2/TRBV6-3; CDR3: ASSYPTIGLRSDTQY
J: TRBJ1-5; V: TRBV27; CDR3: ASSVTRAPGTGLNQPQH
J: TRBJ2-7; V: TRBV5-4; CDR3: ASSLVQGSSYEQY
J: TRBJ1-3; V: TRBV27; CDR3: ASSLPRQGNLQTSGNTIY
J: TRBJ1-5; V: TRBV10-2; CDR3: ASSQGVGNQPQH
J: TRBJ2-7; V: TRBV9; CDR3: ASSVGREPPYEQY
J: TRBJ2-7; V: TRBV19; CDR3: ASSIAGQGREEQY
J: TRBJ2-5; V: TRBV2; CDR3: ASSGDFQETQY
J: TRBJ1-5; V: TRBV6-2/TRBV6-3; CDR3: ASSPVANQPQH
J: TRBJ2-7; V: TRBV2; CDR3: AIDISQGAKYEQY
J: TRBJ2-7; V: TRBV7-8; CDR3: ASSLDGTYEQY
J: TRBJ2-7; V: TRBV29-1; CDR3: SVEDLVTGGNDEQY
J: TRBJ2-1; V: TRBV6-5; CDR3: ASSPLQGYNEQF
J: TRBJ2-1; V: TRBV2; CDR3: ASRPGQALNEQF
J: TRBJ2-5; V: TRBV5-6; CDR3: ASSSPGLADRAQY
J: TRBJ2-1; V: TRBV7-9; CDR3: AAGTSGGSSYNEQF
J: TRBJ1-1; V: TRBV3-1/TRBV3-2; CDR3: ASTPARSRAEAF
J: TRBJ2-7; V: TRBV19; CDR3: ASRFRDRGYEQY
J: TRBJ2-3; V: TRBV7-3; CDR3: ASSPGHPGTDTQY
J: TRBJ2-7; V: TRBV14; CDR3: ASSRDSEQY